The entry below describes one T cell receptor (beta chain). The data originate from a study of siplizumab effects on memory and regulatory T cells. Assay: immunoSEQ multiplex PCR; the TCRdb copy retains only in-frame clones and omits some. The table has some 100,000 clones, roughly 97% seen once; the top ten hold around 0.03%. The clonotype originates from a human donor in good health. Sample: naive CD4+ T cells sorted from blood.

CDR3 region: CASSESSGAPHGQFF. CDR3 DNA sequence: TGCGCCAGCAGTGAGTCGAGCGGGGCCCCCCATGGCCAGTTCTTC. V is TRBV10-1 and J is TRBJ2-1; 7 bases match TRBD2. The CDR3 loop spans 15 amino acids. J lost 13 bases, V lost 0 bases, and 12 bases had no gene match. Germline CDR1 is WNHNN and CDR2 is SYGVQD (reference sequence).